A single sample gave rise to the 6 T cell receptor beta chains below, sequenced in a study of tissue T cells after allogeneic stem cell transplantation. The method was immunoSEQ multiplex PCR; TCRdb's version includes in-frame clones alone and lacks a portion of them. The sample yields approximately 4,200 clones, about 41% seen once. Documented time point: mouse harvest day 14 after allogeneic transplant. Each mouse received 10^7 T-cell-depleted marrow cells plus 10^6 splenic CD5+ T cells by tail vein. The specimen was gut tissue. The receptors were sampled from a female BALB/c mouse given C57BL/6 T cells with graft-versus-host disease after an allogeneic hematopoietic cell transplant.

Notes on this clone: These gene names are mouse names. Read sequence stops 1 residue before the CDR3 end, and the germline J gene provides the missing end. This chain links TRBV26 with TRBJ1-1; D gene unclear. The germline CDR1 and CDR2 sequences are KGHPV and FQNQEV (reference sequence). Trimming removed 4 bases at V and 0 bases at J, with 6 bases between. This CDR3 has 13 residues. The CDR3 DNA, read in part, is TGTGCCAGCAGTCGGCGTTCAAACACAGAAGTCTTC. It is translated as CASSRRSNTEVF. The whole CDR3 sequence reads CASSRRSNTEVFF.

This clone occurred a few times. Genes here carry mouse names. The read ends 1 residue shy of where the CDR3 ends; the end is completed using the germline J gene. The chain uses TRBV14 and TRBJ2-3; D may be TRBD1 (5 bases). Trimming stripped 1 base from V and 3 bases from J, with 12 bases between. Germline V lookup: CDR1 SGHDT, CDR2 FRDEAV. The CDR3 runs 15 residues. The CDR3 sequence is CASSFGGEGAETLYF. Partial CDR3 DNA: TGTGCCAGCAGTTTCGGAGGGGAGGGGGCAGAAACGCTGTAT.

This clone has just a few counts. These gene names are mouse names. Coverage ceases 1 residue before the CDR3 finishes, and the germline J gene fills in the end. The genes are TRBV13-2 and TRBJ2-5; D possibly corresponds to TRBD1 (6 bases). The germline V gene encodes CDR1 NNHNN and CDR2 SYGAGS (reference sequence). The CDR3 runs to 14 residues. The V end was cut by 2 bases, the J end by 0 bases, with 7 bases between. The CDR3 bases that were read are TGTGCCAGCGGTGACAGGGGTAACCAAGACACCCAGTAC. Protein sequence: CASGDRGNQDTQY. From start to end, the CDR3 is CASGDRGNQDTQYF.

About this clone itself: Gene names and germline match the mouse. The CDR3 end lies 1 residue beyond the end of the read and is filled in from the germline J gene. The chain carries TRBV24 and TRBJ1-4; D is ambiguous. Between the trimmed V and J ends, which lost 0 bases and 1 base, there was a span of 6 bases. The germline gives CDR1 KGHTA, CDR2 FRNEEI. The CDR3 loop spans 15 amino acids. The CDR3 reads CASSLYVHSNERLFF. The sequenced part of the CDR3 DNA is TGTGCCAGCAGTCTGTATGTGCATTCCAACGAAAGATTATTT.

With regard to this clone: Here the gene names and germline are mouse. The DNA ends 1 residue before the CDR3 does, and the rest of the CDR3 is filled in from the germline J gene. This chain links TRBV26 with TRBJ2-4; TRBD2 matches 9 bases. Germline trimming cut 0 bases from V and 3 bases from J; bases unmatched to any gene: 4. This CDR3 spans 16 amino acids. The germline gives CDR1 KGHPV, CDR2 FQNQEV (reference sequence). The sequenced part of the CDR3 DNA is TGTGCCAGCAGTCTGTCTGGGGGGGCGCGACAAAACACCTTGTAC. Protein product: CASSLSGGARQNTLY. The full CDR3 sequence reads CASSLSGGARQNTLYF.

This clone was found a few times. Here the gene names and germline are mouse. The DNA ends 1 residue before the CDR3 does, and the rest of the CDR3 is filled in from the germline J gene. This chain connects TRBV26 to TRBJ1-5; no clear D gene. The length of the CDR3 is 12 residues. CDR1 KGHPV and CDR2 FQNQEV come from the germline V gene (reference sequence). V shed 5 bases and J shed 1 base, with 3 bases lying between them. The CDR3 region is CASSVNNQAPLF. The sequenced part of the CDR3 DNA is TGTGCCAGCAGTGTCAACAACCAGGCTCCGCTT.